The sequence of this TCR beta chain was determined in a study of blood T cell repertoires in COVID-19. Clones were read by immunoSEQ multiplex PCR, and TCRdb kept only the in-frame ones, dropping some. The sample records around 280,000 clones, 70% to 90% being singletons. CDR3 size: 14 residues. Trimming at V came to 6 bases and at J to 4 bases, leaving 7 bases not matched to a gene. CDR1 MNHEY and CDR2 SVGAGI come from the germline V gene. V usage is TRBV6-5 and J usage is TRBJ1-2, with 8 nucleotides matching TRBD1. The sample consisted of PBMCs or T cells enriched from blood (not recorded which). The receptor comes from a woman aged 40 to 55 who had recovered from COVID-19. CDR3 nucleotides: TGTGCCAGCAGCACAAACAGGGGGGGCTATGGCTACACCTTC. It specifies CASSTNRGGYGYTF.